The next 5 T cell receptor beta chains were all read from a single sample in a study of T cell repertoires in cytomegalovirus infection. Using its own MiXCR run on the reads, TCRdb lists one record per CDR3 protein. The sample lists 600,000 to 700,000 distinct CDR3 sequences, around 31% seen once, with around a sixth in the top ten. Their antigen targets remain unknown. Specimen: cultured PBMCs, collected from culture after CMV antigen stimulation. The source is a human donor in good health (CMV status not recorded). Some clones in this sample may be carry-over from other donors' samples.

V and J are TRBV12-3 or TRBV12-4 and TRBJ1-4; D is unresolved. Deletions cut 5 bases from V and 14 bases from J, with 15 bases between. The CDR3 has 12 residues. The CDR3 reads CASSLDERSLFF. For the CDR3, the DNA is TGTGCCAGCAGTCTGGACGAGAGGAGTCTGTTTTTT.

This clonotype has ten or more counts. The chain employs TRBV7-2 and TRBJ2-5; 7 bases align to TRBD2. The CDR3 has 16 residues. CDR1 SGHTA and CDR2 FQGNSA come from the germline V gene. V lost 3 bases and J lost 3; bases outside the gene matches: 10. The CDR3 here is CASSFRNGGLKETQYF. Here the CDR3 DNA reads TGTGCCAGCAGCTTCAGGAACGGGGGGTTGAAAGAGACCCAGTACTTC.

CDR3 in amino acids: CASSPYSGVNEQFF. The CDR3 DNA reads TGTGCCAGCAGCCCGTACTCGGGGGTGAATGAGCAGTTCTTC. This sequence joins TRBV7-2 and TRBJ2-1; perhaps TRBD2 as D (6 bases). Germline-derived CDR1 and CDR2 are SGHTA and FQGNSA. The CDR3 is 14 residues long. The V and J ends lost 5 bases and 7 bases respectively, with 15 bases between them. The entire variable domain, with the rest obtained from reference TRBV7-2 and TRBJ2-1, is as follows: GAGVSQSPSNKVTEKGKDVELRCDPISGHTALYWYRQSLGQGLEFLIYFQGNSAPDKSGLPSDRFSAERTGGSVSTLTIQRTQQEDSAVYLCASSPYSGVNEQFFGPGTRLTVL.

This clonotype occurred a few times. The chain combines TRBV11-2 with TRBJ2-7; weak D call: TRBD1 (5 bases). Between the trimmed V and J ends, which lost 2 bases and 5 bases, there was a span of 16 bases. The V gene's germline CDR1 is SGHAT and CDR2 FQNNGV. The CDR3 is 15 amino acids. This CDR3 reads CASSLWGPGYDEQYF. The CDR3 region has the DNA TGTGCCAGCAGCTTATGGGGCCCCGGGTATGACGAGCAGTACTTC.

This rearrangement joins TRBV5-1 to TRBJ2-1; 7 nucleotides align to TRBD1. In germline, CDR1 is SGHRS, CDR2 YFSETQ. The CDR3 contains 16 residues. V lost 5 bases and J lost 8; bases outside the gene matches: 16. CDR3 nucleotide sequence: TGCGCCAGCAGTCCTACGCCAGACAGGGTCGGGGATGAGCAGTTCTTC. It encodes CASSPTPDRVGDEQFF.